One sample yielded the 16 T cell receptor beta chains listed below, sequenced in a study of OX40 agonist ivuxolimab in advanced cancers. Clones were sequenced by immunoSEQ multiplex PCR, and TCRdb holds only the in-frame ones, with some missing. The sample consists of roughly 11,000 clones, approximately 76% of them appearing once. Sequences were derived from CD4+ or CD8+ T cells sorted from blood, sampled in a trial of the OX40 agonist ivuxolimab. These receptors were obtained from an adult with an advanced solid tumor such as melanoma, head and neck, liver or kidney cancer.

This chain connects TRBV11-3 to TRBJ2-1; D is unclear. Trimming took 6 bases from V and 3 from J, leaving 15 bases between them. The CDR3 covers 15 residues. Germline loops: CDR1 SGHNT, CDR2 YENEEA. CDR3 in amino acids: CASSYGPTLYNEQFF. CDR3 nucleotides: TGTGCCAGCAGTTACGGACCCACGCTCTACAATGAGCAGTTCTTC.

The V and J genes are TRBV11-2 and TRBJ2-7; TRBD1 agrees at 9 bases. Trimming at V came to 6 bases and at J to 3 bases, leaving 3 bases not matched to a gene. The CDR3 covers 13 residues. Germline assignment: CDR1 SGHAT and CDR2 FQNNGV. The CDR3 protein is CASSVGQGYEQYF. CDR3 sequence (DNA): TGTGCCAGCAGTGTGGGACAGGGCTACGAGCAGTACTTC.

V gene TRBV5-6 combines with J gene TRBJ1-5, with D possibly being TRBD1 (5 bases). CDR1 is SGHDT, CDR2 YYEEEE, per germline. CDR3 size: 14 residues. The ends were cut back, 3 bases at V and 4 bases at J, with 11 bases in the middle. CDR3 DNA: TGTGCCAGCAGCTCCAAGGACATTAATCAGCCCCAGCATTTT. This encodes CASSSKDINQPQHF.

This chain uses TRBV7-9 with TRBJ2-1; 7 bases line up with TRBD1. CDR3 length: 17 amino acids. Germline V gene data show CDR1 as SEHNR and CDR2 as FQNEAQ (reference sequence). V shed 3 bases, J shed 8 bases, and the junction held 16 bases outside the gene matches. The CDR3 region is CASSLDPQGQLRDEQFF. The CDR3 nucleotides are TGTGCCAGCAGCTTGGATCCACAGGGGCAGTTGAGAGATGAGCAGTTCTTC. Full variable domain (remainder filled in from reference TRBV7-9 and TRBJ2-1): DTGVSQNPRHKITKRGQNVTFRCDPISEHNRLYWYRQTLGQGPEFLTYFQNEAQLEKSRLLSDRFSAERPKGSFSTLEIQRTEQGDSAMYLCASSLDPQGQLRDEQFFGPGTRLTVL.

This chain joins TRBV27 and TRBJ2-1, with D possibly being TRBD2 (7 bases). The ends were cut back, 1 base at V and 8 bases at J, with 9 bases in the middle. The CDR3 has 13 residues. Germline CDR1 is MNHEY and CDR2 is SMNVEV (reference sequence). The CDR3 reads CASSLWGGHEQFF. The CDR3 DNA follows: TGTGCCAGCAGTTTATGGGGGGGGCATGAGCAGTTCTTC.

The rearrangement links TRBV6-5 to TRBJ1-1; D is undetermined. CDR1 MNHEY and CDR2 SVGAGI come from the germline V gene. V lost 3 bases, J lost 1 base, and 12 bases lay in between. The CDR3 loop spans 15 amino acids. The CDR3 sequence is CASSYIRETNTEAFF. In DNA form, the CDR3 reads TGTGCCAGCAGTTATATTCGGGAGACGAACACTGAAGCTTTCTTT.

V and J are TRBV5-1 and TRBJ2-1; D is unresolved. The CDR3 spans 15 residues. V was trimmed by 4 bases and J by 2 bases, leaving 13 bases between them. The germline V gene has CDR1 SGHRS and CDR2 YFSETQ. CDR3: CASSDGRSTYNEQFF. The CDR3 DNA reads TGCGCCAGCAGCGACGGCAGGTCAACCTACAATGAGCAGTTCTTC.

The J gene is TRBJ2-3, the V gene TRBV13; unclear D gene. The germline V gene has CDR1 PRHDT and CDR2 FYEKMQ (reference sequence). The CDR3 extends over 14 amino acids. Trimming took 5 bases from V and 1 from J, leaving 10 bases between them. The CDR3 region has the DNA TGTGCCAGCAGCATATCCTTGGGCACAGATACGCAGTATTTT. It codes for CASSISLGTDTQYF. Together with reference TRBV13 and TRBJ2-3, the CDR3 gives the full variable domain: AAGVIQSPRHLIKEKRETATLKCYPIPRHDTVYWYQQGPGQDPQFLISFYEKMQSDKGSIPDRFSAQQFSDYHSELNMSSLELGDSALYFCASSISLGTDTQYFGPGTRLTVL.

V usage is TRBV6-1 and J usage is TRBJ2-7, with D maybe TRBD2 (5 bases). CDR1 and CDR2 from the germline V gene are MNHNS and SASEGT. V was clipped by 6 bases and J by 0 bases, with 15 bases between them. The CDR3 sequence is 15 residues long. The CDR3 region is CASSPSGKSSYEQYF. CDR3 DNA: TGTGCCAGCAGCCCGTCCGGGAAGAGCTCCTACGAGCAGTACTTC.

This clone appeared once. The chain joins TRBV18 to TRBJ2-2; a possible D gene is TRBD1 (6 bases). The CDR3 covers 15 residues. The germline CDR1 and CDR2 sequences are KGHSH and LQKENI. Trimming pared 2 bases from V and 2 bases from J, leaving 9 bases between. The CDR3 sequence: CASSPRTANTGELFF. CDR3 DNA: TGTGCCAGCTCACCAAGGACAGCCAACACCGGGGAGCTGTTTTTT.

CDR3 protein: CASSLRILSTNEKLFF. CDR3 bases: TGTGCCAGCAGCTTGCGGATACTCTCAACTAATGAAAAACTGTTTTTT. The chain carries TRBV7-6 and TRBJ1-4; D call uncertain. V lost 3 bases to trimming and J lost 0 bases, with 11 bases between them. Germline loops: CDR1 SGHVS, CDR2 FNYEAQ. This CDR3 is 16 amino acids long.

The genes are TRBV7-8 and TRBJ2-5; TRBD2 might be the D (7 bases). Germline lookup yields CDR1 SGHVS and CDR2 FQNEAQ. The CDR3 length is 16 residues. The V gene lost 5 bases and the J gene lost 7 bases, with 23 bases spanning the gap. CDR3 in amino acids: CASSEHRGRASGTQYF. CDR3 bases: TGTGCCAGCAGCGAACATAGGGGGAGGGCCTCCGGGACCCAGTACTTC. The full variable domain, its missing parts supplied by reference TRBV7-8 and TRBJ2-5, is GAGVSQSPRYKVAKRGQDVALRCDPISGHVSLFWYQQALGQGPEFLTYFQNEAQLDKSGLPSDRFFAERPEGSVSTLKIQRTQQEDSAVYLCASSEHRGRASGTQYFGPGTRLLVL.

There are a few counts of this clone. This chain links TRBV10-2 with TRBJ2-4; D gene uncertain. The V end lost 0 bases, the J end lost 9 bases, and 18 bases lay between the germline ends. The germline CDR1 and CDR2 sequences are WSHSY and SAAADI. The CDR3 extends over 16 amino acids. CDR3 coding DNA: TGCGCCAGCAGTGAGTCGTCGCCGACAACATTTACCATTCAGTACTTC. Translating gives CASSESSPTTFTIQYF.

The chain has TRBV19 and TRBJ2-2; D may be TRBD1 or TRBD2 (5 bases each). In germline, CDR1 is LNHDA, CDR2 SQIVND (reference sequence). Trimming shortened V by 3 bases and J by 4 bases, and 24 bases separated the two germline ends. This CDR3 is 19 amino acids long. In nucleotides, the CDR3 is TGTGCCAGTAGTATGTCGGTTTGGCAGGGACCGTCGGGCACCGGGGAGCTGTTTTTT. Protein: CASSMSVWQGPSGTGELFF.

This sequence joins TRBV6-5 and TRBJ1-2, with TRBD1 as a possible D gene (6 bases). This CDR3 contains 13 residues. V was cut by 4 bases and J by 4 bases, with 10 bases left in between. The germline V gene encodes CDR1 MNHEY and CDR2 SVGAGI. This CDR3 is CASSSTGRYGYTF. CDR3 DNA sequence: TGTGCCAGCAGTTCCACAGGGCGCTATGGCTACACCTTC.

CDR3 in DNA: TGCAGCGTTGAGGTTTCCGCAGGGGACACTGAAGCTTTCTTT. Its protein product is CSVEVSAGDTEAFF. The chain recombines TRBV29-1 with TRBJ1-1, with TRBD1 as a possible D gene (6 bases). The V gene's germline CDR1 is SQVTM and CDR2 ANQGSEA. The CDR3 is 14 amino acids. V lost 3 bases, J lost 3 bases, and 14 bases lay in between.